A selection of T cell receptor beta chains follows, all from one sample in a study of blood T cell repertoires in COVID-19. The assay was immunoSEQ multiplex PCR, and TCRdb's table has in-frame clones only and misses some. The table records 170,000 or so clones, 90% of them present only once. Sequencing was done on a sample of peripheral blood. The receptors derive from a man aged 45 to 65 with acute or convalescent COVID-19. CDR3s include the opening cysteine and the closing phenylalanine or tryptophan. The order of the fields is V gene, D gene, J gene, clone size, CDR3 protein, CDR3 DNA. A D gene is named only where the DNA matches it firmly. Size values are once, few and many counts, or a class for expanded clones, and some rows have none.

v_call: TRBV6-5; d_call: TRBD1; j_call: TRBJ2-3; clone_size: once; cdr3_aa: CASSGQGYGTDTQYF; cdr3_nt: TGTGCCAGCAGCGGACAGGGGTACGGCACAGATACGCAGTATTTT
v_call: TRBV10-2; d_call: NA; j_call: TRBJ2-3; clone_size: NA; cdr3_aa: CASSDGELPDTQYF; cdr3_nt: TGCGCCAGCAGTGATGGGGAGCTTCCAGATACGCAGTATTTT
v_call: TRBV3-1/TRBV3-2; d_call: NA; j_call: TRBJ1-4; clone_size: NA; cdr3_aa: CASSQVVWGLVGKFF; cdr3_nt: TGTGCCAGCAGCCAAGTGGTTTGGGGGCTCGTCGGTAAGTTTTTT
v_call: TRBV5-4; d_call: TRBD1; j_call: TRBJ1-5; clone_size: NA; cdr3_aa: CASSTGTGNDQPQHF; cdr3_nt: TGTGCCAGCAGCACAGGGACAGGGAATGATCAGCCCCAGCATTTT
v_call: TRBV4-1; d_call: NA; j_call: TRBJ1-2; clone_size: once; cdr3_aa: CASSQDPPGTRKGGYTF; cdr3_nt: TGCGCCAGCAGCCAAGATCCCCCCGGGACAAGAAAGGGTGGCTACACCTTC
v_call: TRBV29-1; d_call: TRBD1; j_call: TRBJ2-2; clone_size: NA; cdr3_aa: CSGRGQGAIGELFF; cdr3_nt: TGCAGCGGGCGGGGACAGGGGGCAATCGGGGAGCTGTTTTTT
v_call: TRBV21-1; d_call: NA; j_call: TRBJ1-3; clone_size: NA; cdr3_aa: CASSKPHEDRACFVPGNTIYF; cdr3_nt: TGTGCCAGCAGCAAACCACACGAGGACAGGGCTTGTTTTGTACCCGGAAACACCATATATTTT
v_call: TRBV15; d_call: TRBD2; j_call: TRBJ2-2; clone_size: NA; cdr3_aa: CATSRDAGLAGGSGGELFF; cdr3_nt: TGTGCCACCAGCAGAGATGCGGGACTAGCGGGAGGTTCGGGCGGGGAGCTGTTTTTT
v_call: TRBV28; d_call: NA; j_call: TRBJ1-5; clone_size: few; cdr3_aa: CASRTGPSGQPQHF; cdr3_nt: TGTGCCAGCAGGACCGGACCGTCGGGACAGCCCCAGCATTTT
v_call: TRBV4-1; d_call: TRBD1; j_call: TRBJ1-2; clone_size: once; cdr3_aa: CASKWTGLSGGYTF; cdr3_nt: TGCGCCAGCAAATGGACAGGGCTTTCTGGGGGCTACACCTTC